This TCR beta chain is drawn from a study of T cells in Graves' hyperthyroidism and ophthalmopathy. Across the whole study: Pretreatment peripheral blood was obtained at initial diagnosis.

RNA transcripts served as the template for amplifying TCR beta CDR3 regions. A set of HTBI primers served as the primers for a first-round RT-PCR of the TCR CDR3. TCRdb re-called the multiplex PCR reads through MiXCR, storing one row per CDR3 protein. The data contain hundreds of thousands of distinct CDR3 sequences, roughly 17% of them singletons. The CDR3 runs to 15 residues. From germline, CDR1 is KGHSH and CDR2 LQKENI. V shed 1 base and J shed 0 bases, with 9 bases lying between them. For the diagnoses, clinical symptoms, serum thyroxine and TRAb, thyroid ultrasound and orbital computed tomography were used. Overall study findings and caveats: In simple terms, a model built on 13 V-J features told ophthalmopathy apart from stable hyperthyroidism.

Many counts were recorded for this clonotype. Its specificity is unknown. The chain has TRBV18 and TRBJ1-1; D is possibly TRBD1 (5 bases). The sequence derives from a woman aged 25-40 years with Graves' hyperthyroidism. The sequencing sample was made of blood. The CDR3 protein is CASSPQRGLNTEAFF. The CDR3 DNA sequence: TGTGCCAGCTCACCACAACGGGGCCTGAACACTGAAGCTTTCTTT.